This T cell receptor (beta chain) was recorded in a study of T cell responses to AZD1222 COVID-19 vaccine (dated by TCRdb to the early 2020s). In terms of the full investigation: A total of 230 to 250 trial participants underwent TCR sequencing, of whom some 210 received two doses of AZD1222 and about 25 received two doses of the MenACWY control vaccine. Trial participants were enrolled by age into 18-55, 56-69 and 70-plus year subgroups, with 148, 28 and 57 TCR-sequenced participants respectively.

The time point label, read with the paper, signifies: about 28 days (+/-7) after the second vaccine dose. AZD1222 recipients given second doses at about 4 weeks or at about 12 weeks were pooled, since spike-specific TCR depth and breadth were not found to differ between the two schedules. Samples from vaccinated people were obtained from the UK trials COV001 and COV002, which included a single-blind randomized controlled phase 2/3 trial of AZD1222 (ChAdOx1 nCoV-19) in healthy adults. For TCRbeta chain sequencing, PBMC samples were collected from trial participants at day 0 and at day 28 after the second dose. What the work shows at the level of the full study, not this receptor alone: The 56-69-year group was small, and its depth increase did not reach significance, likely because of low power. Because no samples from the day 14 peak response were available, repertoires could be characterized only after the peak T cell response. Most participants were white British and females outnumbered males, and the authors suggested that clonal diversity may have been underestimated. CD4 TCRs associated with the vaccine covered the entire spike protein, and the dominant responses were in regions 160-218 and 743-854. Only a handful of AZD1222 recipients were SARS-CoV-2 seropositive at baseline, limiting conclusions about previously exposed vaccinees. Nearly half of unique spike-specific TCRs reportedly recognized epitopes outside regions mutated in the B.1.351 and B.1.1.7 variants. After two AZD1222 doses, both the breadth and the depth of spike-specific TCRs were significantly higher than at day 0 and than in MenACWY recipients.

As for this clone: The antigen it recognizes is unknown. Per-nucleotide qualities are absent, and no much larger clonotype sits a single base away.

The CDR3 regions of human TCRbeta chains were analyzed by immunosequencing. The paper's data handling went like this. TCRs in the repertoires were matched against a reference library of SARS-CoV-2-specific TCRs that had been generated with the MIRA antigen-specificity platform. Breadth meant the fraction of unique TCRs that were SARS-CoV-2-associated, whereas depth meant the fraction of total T cells that were SARS-CoV-2-associated. Using the MIRA data, each spike-specific TCR was mapped to the spike region that the TCR reacts to and placed in a CD4 or CD8 class. Log10-transformed breadth and depth values were compared by one-way ANOVA with Sidak's multiple comparisons tests. What TCRdb holds here is the immuneACCESS table cut down to in-frame rearrangements. Part of the clones is not present; checked against another copy, under half of the missing clones reflect an unresolved V gene, and the others are unexplained. The DNA was the basis for D and trimming; V, J and clone size are from that table. The sample records around 120,000 clones, roughly 91% of which are singletons. The ten most abundant clones make up about 5% of the sample.

The source material was peripheral blood, sampled 28 days after the second AZD1222 dose. This TCR was recovered from an adult who received the AZD1222 COVID-19 vaccine.

The DNA sequence is as follows: TGTGCCAGCAGCTTAACCAGGACAGACGGCTACACCTTC. It translates as CASSLTRTDGYTF. This sequence uses TRBV11-2 and TRBJ1-2; a weak D assignment points to TRBD1 (6 bases agree). CDR1 and CDR2 were assigned from the germline V gene as SGHAT and FQNNGV. The CDR3 runs 13 residues from the cysteine to the phenylalanine. Here the CDR3 DNA is all that survives: 39 bases in frame from base 1. Between the V and J ends, shortened by 2 bases and 8 bases respectively, the junction contains 12 bases.